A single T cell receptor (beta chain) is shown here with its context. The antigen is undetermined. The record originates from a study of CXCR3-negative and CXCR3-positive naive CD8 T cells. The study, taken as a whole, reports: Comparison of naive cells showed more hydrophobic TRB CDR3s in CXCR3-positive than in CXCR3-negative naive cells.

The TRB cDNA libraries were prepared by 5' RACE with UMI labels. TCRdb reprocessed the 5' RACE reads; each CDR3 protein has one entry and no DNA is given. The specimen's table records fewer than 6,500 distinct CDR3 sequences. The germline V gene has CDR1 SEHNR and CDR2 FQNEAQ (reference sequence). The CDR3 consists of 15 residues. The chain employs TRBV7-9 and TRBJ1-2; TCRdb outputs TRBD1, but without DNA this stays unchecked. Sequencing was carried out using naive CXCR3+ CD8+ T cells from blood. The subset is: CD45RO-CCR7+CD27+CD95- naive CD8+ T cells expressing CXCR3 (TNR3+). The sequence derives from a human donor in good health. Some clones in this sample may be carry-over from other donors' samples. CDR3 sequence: CASGRPTGGDYGYTF. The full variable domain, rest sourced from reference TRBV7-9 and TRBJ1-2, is DTGVSQNPRHKITKRGQNVTFRCDPISEHNRLYWYRQTLGQGPEFLTYFQNEAQLEKSRLLSDRFSAERPKGSFSTLEIQRTEQGDSAMYLCASGRPTGGDYGYTFGSGTRLTVV.